The 8 T cell receptor beta chains below all came from one sample that was sequenced in a study of Ad26.COV2.S vaccination and SARS-CoV-2 variants. Produced via immunoSEQ multiplex PCR; TCRdb's table is partial and in-frame only. Of about 410,000 clones in the sample, about nine tenths were seen once. Treatment given: around 19 received Ad26.COV2.S at low or high dose, single or two shots; several received placebo; per-sample allocation not given. The investigators took samples on day 63 after the first vaccine or placebo injection. Sequenced here: peripheral blood, sampled in a trial of Ad26.COV2.S vaccine versus placebo. The receptors here all came from a person between 18 and 65 years old who received the Ad26.COV2.S COVID-19 vaccine or a placebo.

The chain employs TRBV27 and TRBJ2-1, with TRBD1 matching 10 bases. The CDR3 runs to 15 residues. V lost 4 bases and J lost 9; bases outside the gene matches: 9. Germline V gene sequence: CDR1 MNHEY, CDR2 SMNVEV (reference sequence). The CDR3 sequence is CASSWDRGSEGEQFF. The CDR3 DNA reads as TGTGCCAGCAGTTGGGACAGGGGTTCCGAGGGTGAGCAGTTCTTC.

V is TRBV11-2 and J is TRBJ2-3; D is ambiguous. The V end was cut by 5 bases, the J end by 2 bases, with 17 bases between. Germline V gene sequence: CDR1 SGHAT, CDR2 FQNNGV. The CDR3 consists of 16 residues. CDR3 in DNA: TGTGCCAGCAGCCCGAACTACTTACAGAACACAGATACGCAGTATTTT. The encoded protein is CASSPNYLQNTDTQYF. Filled out from reference TRBV11-2 and TRBJ2-3, the complete variable domain reads EAGVAQSPRYKIIEKRQSVAFWCNPISGHATLYWYQQILGQGPKLLIQFQNNGVVDDSQLPKDRFSAERLKGVDSTLKIQPAKLEDSAVYLCASSPNYLQNTDTQYFGPGTRLTVL.

For this clone: The same CDR3 also results from other DNA sequences found in this sample. This chain joins TRBV12-3 or TRBV12-4 and TRBJ1-3; a possible D gene is TRBD1 (5 bases). This CDR3 comprises 13 residues. V gave up 6 bases and J gave up 4 bases, with 10 bases separating them. Here the CDR3 reads CASSWTTGNTIYF. CDR3 nucleotide sequence: TGTGCCAGCAGCTGGACAACAGGAAACACCATATATTTT.

V gene TRBV5-4 combines with J gene TRBJ2-6, with D tentatively TRBD1 (6 bases). Germline V CDR1 and CDR2: SGHNT, YYREEE (reference sequence). The CDR3 is 18 amino acids. The V end was cut by 0 bases, the J end by 2 bases, with 15 bases between. CDR3 sequence (DNA): TGTGCCAGCAGCTTGGGACAAAACAGGGTTACTGGGGCCAACGTCCTGACTTTC. Translating gives CASSLGQNRVTGANVLTF.

The chain uses TRBV1 and TRBJ1-2; the D call in the table, TRBD1, was not verified against the DNA. TRBV1 corresponds to a pseudogene. The CDR3 is 14 residues long. The CDR3 protein is CTSSQGSAGGGYTF. The CDR3 nucleotides are TGCACCAGCAGCCAAGGATCGGCAGGGGGAGGCTACACCTTC.

The V call is TRBV4-1, the J call TRBJ2-7, with D hard to call. This CDR3 is built from 17 residues. V was clipped by 4 bases and J by 1 base, with 20 bases between them. Germline V lookup: CDR1 MGHRA, CDR2 YSYEKL. The CDR3, as DNA: TGCGCCAGCAGCCCCCATACCTGGACGACGGTATCCTACGAGCAGTACTTC. Translation: CASSPHTWTTVSYEQYF.

The V and J genes are TRBV24-1 and TRBJ1-4; TRBD1 is a possible D gene (6 bases). This CDR3 contains 15 residues. The V gene's germline CDR1 is KGHDR and CDR2 SFDVKD. V was trimmed by 4 bases and J by 6 bases, leaving 14 bases between them. The CDR3 spells CATSDSGTSHEKLFF. CDR3 DNA sequence: TGTGCCACCAGTGACTCCGGGACAAGTCATGAAAAACTGTTTTTT.

The chain employs TRBV18 and TRBJ1-6, with D unclear. Germline assignment: CDR1 KGHSH and CDR2 LQKENI. The CDR3 extends over 15 amino acids. V was shortened by 2 bases and J by 7 bases, with 12 bases between the two germline ends. Written as DNA, the CDR3 is TGTGCCAGCTCACCAGAGGAAGGTCGAAATTCACCCCTCCACTTT. This gives the protein CASSPEEGRNSPLHF.